This T cell receptor beta chain was found in a study of cytomegalovirus exposure and HLA in healthy donors. Regarding the study as a whole: Some TCR beta chains (about 170 of them) were listed as cytomegalovirus-associated.

Data came from immunoSEQ multiplex PCR; TCRdb stores just in-frame clones and leaves some out. The table shows 150,000 to 200,000 clones, with around four fifths occurring only once. The V end was cut by 0 bases, the J end by 4 bases, with 18 bases between. Germline V CDR1 and CDR2: LGHNA, YSLEER. The CDR3 runs to 17 residues. About this clone itself: Its specificity is unknown.

The receptor comes from a man in his thirties or forties in good health and CMV-seropositive. The sequenced sample consisted of PBMCs. V is TRBV4-3 and J is TRBJ1-2, with a tentative D call TRBD1 (6 bases). The CDR3 reads CASSQEPGHLLAYGYTF. The CDR3 DNA follows: TGCGCCAGCAGCCAAGAACCGGGACACCTTTTGGCCTATGGCTACACCTTC.